The sequence of this TCR beta chain was determined in a study of T cell responses to AZD1222 COVID-19 vaccine. Study-level results: Unmutated variant regions reportedly attract nearly half of all spike-specific TCRs. Clonal diversity was possibly underestimated, and white British individuals and females predominated among donors. There were repertoire samples only from the period after the peak T cell response.

Regarding this clone: Antigen unknown.

The method was immunoSEQ multiplex PCR; TCRdb's version includes in-frame clones alone and lacks a portion of them. The repertoire holds more than 75,000 clones, with around 90% as singletons. The CDR3 is 15 residues long. V shed 4 bases and J 7 bases; nucleotides not matched to a gene: 9. Germline loops: CDR1 LNHDA, CDR2 SQIVND (reference sequence). The chain recombines TRBV19 with TRBJ1-4; 7 nucleotides agree with TRBD1. The material sequenced was peripheral blood, taken 28 days after the second AZD1222 dose. This clonotype was obtained from an adult who received the AZD1222 COVID-19 vaccine. The CDR3 reads CASSRTGVTGEKLFF. CDR3 in DNA: TGTGCCAGTAGTAGAACAGGGGTGACGGGTGAAAAACTGTTTTTT.